The sequence of this T cell receptor (beta chain) was determined in a study of shared clonotypes between healthy human individuals. The overall study: Donor ages ranged 18 to 49 years: a couple of women, a few men.

This clone was counted at least ten times. Other DNA variants within this sample encode the same CDR3. Original processing notes: Filtering was not the same, since immunoSEQ gave junction-only sequences without quality scores. TCRdb's copy holds only in-frame clones and misses some; the assay was immunoSEQ multiplex PCR. The V and J calls and the clone size are those of that table, but D and trimming were determined from the DNA. The sample carries about 470,000 clones, roughly 77% recorded once. The CDR3 is 13 residues long. The germline gives CDR1 MRHNA, CDR2 SNTAGT. V was cut by 2 bases and J by 3 bases, with 4 bases left in between.

The receptor was isolated from a woman in her forties in good health. Some clones in this sample may be carry-over from other donors' samples. The material sequenced was PBMCs. J is TRBJ2-2 and V is TRBV6-4, with no clear D. CDR3 residues: CASSDGDTGELFF. Here the CDR3 DNA reads TGTGCCAGCAGTGACGGGGACACCGGGGAGCTGTTTTTT.